The rows below give T cell receptor beta chains drawn from one sample of a study of blood T cells in healthy people across ages. TCRdb processed the 5' RACE reads anew with MiXCR; each CDR3 protein has one entry. The sample consists of around 700,000 distinct CDR3 sequences, 20% to 25% of them appearing once. This sample was shared with a second study, whose subject was T cells of mothers and their children.

The sample consisted of blood. Receptor source: a boy between 10 and 17 years old in good health. Both conserved end residues are part of each CDR3. D genes are given only for firm matches. Only part of the rows carry a size: once, few, many, or a class if the clone is expanded.

15,TRBJ1-4,NA,TRBD1,TRBV20-1,CSARVPGQGQEKLFF,TGCAGTGCTAGAGTGCCGGGACAGGGACAAGAAAAACTGTTTTTT
14,TRBJ1-3,few,NA,TRBV29-1,CSVEDGAAGNTIYF,TGCAGCGTTGAAGACGGGGCAGCTGGAAACACCATATATTTT
14,TRBJ2-5,once,NA,TRBV29-1,CSVEVRQRQETQYF,TGCAGCGTTGAAGTCCGACAGCGACAAGAGACCCAGTACTTC
15,TRBJ2-1,few,NA,TRBV7-8,CASSLIGDLLNEQFF,TGTGCCAGCAGCTTAATCGGCGACCTCCTAAATGAGCAGTTCTTC
15,TRBJ2-7,few,TRBD2,TRBV5-4,CASSSASSGGYEQYF,TGTGCCAGCAGCTCCGCGTCTAGCGGGGGATACGAGCAGTACTTC
15,TRBJ2-7,once,NA,TRBV27,CASGETLGLLHEQYF,TGTGCCAGCGGGGAAACGCTCGGACTACTCCACGAGCAGTACTTC
13,TRBJ2-3,NA,NA,TRBV20-1,CSYDAAGSDTQYF,TGCAGTTACGACGCCGCGGGATCAGATACGCAGTATTTT
17,TRBJ2-7,few,TRBD1,TRBV5-1,CASSLEGFQDRAYEQYF,TGCGCCAGCAGCTTGGAAGGTTTTCAGGACAGGGCCTACGAGCAGTACTTC
13,TRBJ1-4,NA,TRBD1,TRBV29-1,CSVGDRGFEKLFF,TGCAGCGTTGGAGACAGGGGATTTGAAAAACTGTTTTTT
15,TRBJ1-4,NA,NA,TRBV6-5,CASRTFGGSNEKLFF,TGTGCCAGCAGGACCTTTGGGGGTAGTAATGAAAAACTGTTTTTT
14,TRBJ2-7,NA,NA,TRBV7-2,CASSLGQVSKEQYF,TGTGCCAGCAGCTTAGGACAGGTCTCGAAGGAGCAGTACTTC
15,TRBJ1-5,few,NA,TRBV6-5,CASRTVGGGNQPQHF,TGTGCCAGCAGAACCGTAGGGGGTGGCAATCAGCCCCAGCATTTT
15,TRBJ2-2,NA,NA,TRBV15,CATSSRTASTGELFF,TGTGCCACCAGCAGCAGGACTGCCTCCACCGGGGAGCTGTTTTTT
14,TRBJ1-1,NA,NA,TRBV5-1,CASSPRLEGTEAFF,TGCGCCAGCAGCCCCCGACTAGAGGGCACTGAAGCTTTCTTT
13,TRBJ2-1,NA,TRBD1,TRBV12-3/TRBV12-4,CASRGTADNEQFF,TGTGCCAGCAGGGGGACAGCCGACAATGAGCAGTTCTTC
12,TRBJ2-3,few,NA,TRBV6-5,CASNNGPDTQYF,TGTGCCAGCAATAACGGCCCAGATACGCAGTATTTT
16,TRBJ2-7,NA,TRBD2,TRBV15,CATSRGAASGFYEQYF,TGTGCCACCAGCAGGGGGGCGGCTAGCGGGTTCTACGAGCAGTACTTC
13,TRBJ2-7,many,TRBD1,TRBV3-1,CASSPGQGYEQYF,TGTGCCAGCAGCCCGGGACAGGGCTACGAGCAGTACTTC
12,TRBJ2-1,NA,NA,TRBV11-2,CASSPLAVRQFF,TGTGCCAGCAGCCCCTTGGCGGTTCGGCAGTTCTTC
15,TRBJ2-7,few,NA,TRBV4-3,CASSQEKHVAYEQYF,TGCGCCAGCAGCCAAGAAAAGCATGTAGCCTACGAGCAGTACTTC
15,TRBJ2-3,few,TRBD2,TRBV3-1,CASNDEIAGPDTQYF,TGTGCCAGCAACGACGAGATAGCGGGGCCTGATACGCAGTATTTT
16,TRBJ2-1,NA,TRBD2,TRBV5-1,CASSLGRLAGGNEQFF,TGCGCCAGCAGCTTGGGGAGACTAGCGGGAGGGAATGAGCAGTTCTTC
13,TRBJ1-2,NA,NA,TRBV28,CASHPAPVYGYTF,TGTGCCAGCCACCCCGCTCCTGTCTATGGCTACACCTTC
13,TRBJ1-3,NA,NA,TRBV18,CASPPSRGNTIYF,TGTGCCAGCCCACCCTCCCGAGGGAACACCATATATTTT
14,TRBJ2-3,few,NA,TRBV3-1,CASSPRGRTDTQYF,TGTGCCAGCAGCCCCCGGGGCCGCACAGATACGCAGTATTTT
14,TRBJ2-1,NA,NA,TRBV3-1,CASSQDPSSDEQFF,TGTGCCAGCAGCCAAGACCCCTCCTCCGATGAGCAGTTCTTC
10,TRBJ2-1,NA,NA,TRBV29-1,CSVVINEQFF,TGCAGCGTTGTTATCAATGAGCAGTTCTTC
12,TRBJ1-4,NA,NA,TRBV19,CASSSTREKLFF,TGTGCCAGTAGCTCAACTAGGGAAAAACTGTTTTTT
16,TRBJ2-7,NA,TRBD1,TRBV10-3,CAISEHGTGKTYEQYF,TGTGCCATCAGTGAGCATGGGACAGGGAAAACCTACGAGCAGTACTTC
11,TRBJ1-4,many,NA,TRBV6-6,CASSRDEKLFF,TGTGCCAGCAGCCGGGATGAAAAACTGTTTTTT
13,TRBJ2-1,many,NA,TRBV7-2,CASSLSAYNEQFF,TGTGCCAGCAGTTTGTCGGCGTACAATGAGCAGTTCTTC
16,TRBJ2-2,NA,TRBD1,TRBV3-1,CASSQVLGTGSGELFF,TGTGCCAGCAGCCAAGTGTTGGGGACAGGGTCCGGGGAGCTGTTTTTT
13,TRBJ2-5,many,TRBD2,TRBV7-3,CASSLGREREQYF,TGTGCCAGCAGCTTAGGGCGGGAGAGGGAGCAGTACTTC
14,TRBJ2-7,few,TRBD1,TRBV29-1,CSVGPGTGAYEQYF,TGCAGCGTTGGCCCCGGGACAGGGGCCTACGAGCAGTACTTC
17,TRBJ1-4,few,TRBD1,TRBV28,CATVKPGQGKTNEKLFF,TGTGCCACCGTGAAGCCGGGACAGGGGAAAACTAATGAAAAACTGTTTTTT
15,TRBJ2-1,few,TRBD1,TRBV7-7,CASSIQGASYNEQFF,TGTGCTAGCAGCATACAGGGGGCGTCCTACAATGAGCAGTTCTTC
16,TRBJ1-6,NA,NA,TRBV7-8,CASSLLWRGTDSPLHF,TGTGCCAGCAGCTTATTATGGAGGGGAACGGATTCACCCCTCCACTTT
17,TRBJ1-2,NA,TRBD1,TRBV5-1,CASSTGTGLNWNYGYTF,TGCGCCAGCAGCACCGGGACAGGACTAAATTGGAACTATGGCTACACCTTC
14,TRBJ2-2,few,NA,TRBV27,CASSLGTDIGELFF,TGTGCCAGCAGTCTCGGGACCGATATCGGGGAGCTGTTTTTT
14,TRBJ2-7,few,NA,TRBV6-2/TRBV6-3,CASRSGMSAYEQYF,TGTGCCAGCAGGTCAGGGATGTCGGCCTACGAGCAGTACTTC
14,TRBJ2-7,NA,NA,TRBV9,CASSARDTLDEQYF,TGTGCCAGCAGCGCGCGGGACACCCTGGACGAGCAGTACTTC
20,TRBJ2-6,NA,NA,TRBV7-8,CASSFNPWETTNSGANVLTF,TGTGCCAGCAGCTTTAACCCCTGGGAGACAACTAACTCTGGGGCCAACGTCCTGACTTTC
14,TRBJ2-7,NA,NA,TRBV3-1,CASSQLSEPYEQYF,TGTGCCAGCAGCCAATTAAGCGAACCGTACGAGCAGTACTTC